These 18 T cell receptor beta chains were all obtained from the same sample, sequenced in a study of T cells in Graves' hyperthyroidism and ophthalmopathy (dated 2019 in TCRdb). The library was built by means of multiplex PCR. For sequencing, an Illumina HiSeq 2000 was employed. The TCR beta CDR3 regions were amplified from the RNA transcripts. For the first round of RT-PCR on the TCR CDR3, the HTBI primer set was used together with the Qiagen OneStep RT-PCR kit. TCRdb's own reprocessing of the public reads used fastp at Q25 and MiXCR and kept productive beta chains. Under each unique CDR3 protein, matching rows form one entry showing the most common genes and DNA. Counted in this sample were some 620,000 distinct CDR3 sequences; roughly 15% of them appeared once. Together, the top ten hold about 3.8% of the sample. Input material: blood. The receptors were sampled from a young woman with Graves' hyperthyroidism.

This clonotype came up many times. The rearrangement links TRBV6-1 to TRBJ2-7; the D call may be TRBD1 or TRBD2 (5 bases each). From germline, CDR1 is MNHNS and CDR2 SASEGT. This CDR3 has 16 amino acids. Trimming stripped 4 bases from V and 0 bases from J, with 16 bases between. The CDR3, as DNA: TGTGCCAGCAGTGTTATACCGGGACCCCCCTCCTACGAGCAGTACTTC. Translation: CASSVIPGPPSYEQYF.

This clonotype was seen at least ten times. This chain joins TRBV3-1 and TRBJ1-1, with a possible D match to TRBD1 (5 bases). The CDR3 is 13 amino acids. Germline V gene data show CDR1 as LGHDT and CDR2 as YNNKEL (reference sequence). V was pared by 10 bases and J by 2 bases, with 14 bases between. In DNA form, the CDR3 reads TGTGCCACCAGATTAGACAGAAACACTGAAGCTTTCTTT. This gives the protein CATRLDRNTEAFF.

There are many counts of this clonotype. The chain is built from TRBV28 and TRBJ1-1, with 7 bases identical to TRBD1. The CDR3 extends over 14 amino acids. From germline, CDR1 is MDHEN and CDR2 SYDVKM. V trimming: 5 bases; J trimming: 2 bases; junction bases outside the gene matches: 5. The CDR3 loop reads CASSPGDSNTEAFF. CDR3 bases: TGTGCCAGCAGTCCCGGGGACAGTAACACTGAAGCTTTCTTT.

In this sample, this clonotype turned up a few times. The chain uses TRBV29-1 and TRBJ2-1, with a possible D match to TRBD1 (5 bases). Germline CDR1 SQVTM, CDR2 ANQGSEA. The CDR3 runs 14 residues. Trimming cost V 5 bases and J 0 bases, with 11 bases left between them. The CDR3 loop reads CSVKDTSSYNEQFF. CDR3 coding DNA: TGCAGCGTTAAGGACACGAGCTCCTACAATGAGCAGTTCTTC.

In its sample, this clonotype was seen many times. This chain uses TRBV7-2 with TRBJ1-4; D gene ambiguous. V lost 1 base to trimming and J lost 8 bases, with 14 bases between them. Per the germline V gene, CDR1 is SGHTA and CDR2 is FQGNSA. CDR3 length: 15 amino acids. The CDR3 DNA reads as TGTGCCAGCAGCTTAGGGGGAGAAGGATGGGAAAAACTGTTTTTT. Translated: CASSLGGEGWEKLFF.

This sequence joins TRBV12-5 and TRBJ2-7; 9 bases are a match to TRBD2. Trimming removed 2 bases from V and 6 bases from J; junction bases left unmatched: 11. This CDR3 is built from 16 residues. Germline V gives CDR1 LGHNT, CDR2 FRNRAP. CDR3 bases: TGTGCTAGTGGTTTGATGTATAGCGGGAGAAATGGCGAGCAGTACTTC. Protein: CASGLMYSGRNGEQYF.

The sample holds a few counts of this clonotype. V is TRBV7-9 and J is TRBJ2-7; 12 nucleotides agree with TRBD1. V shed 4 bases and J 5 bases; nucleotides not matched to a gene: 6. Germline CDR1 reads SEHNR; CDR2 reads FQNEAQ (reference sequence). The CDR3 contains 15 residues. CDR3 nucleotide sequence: TGTGCCAGCAGCTGGGGACAGGGGGCGTTAGACGAGCAGTACTTC. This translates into CASSWGQGALDEQYF.

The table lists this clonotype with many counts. CDR3 DNA: TGTGCCAGCAGTTTGGCCCAAGCCAACACTGAAGCTTTCTTT. Protein product: CASSLAQANTEAFF. The V call is TRBV12-3 or TRBV12-4, the J call TRBJ1-1; D remains ambiguous. This CDR3 is 14 amino acids long. The ends were cut back, 3 bases at V and 2 bases at J, with 10 bases in the middle.

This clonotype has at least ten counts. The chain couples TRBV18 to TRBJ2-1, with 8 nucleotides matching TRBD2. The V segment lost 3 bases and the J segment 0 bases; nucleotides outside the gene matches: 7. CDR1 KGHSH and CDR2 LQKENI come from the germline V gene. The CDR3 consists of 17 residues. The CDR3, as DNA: TGTGCCAGCTCACCCTCGACTAGCGAGAGCTCCTACAATGAGCAGTTCTTC. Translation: CASSPSTSESSYNEQFF.

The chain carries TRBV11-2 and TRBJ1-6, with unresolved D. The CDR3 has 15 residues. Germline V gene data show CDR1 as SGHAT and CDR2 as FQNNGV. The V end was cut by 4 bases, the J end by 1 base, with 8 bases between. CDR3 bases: TGTGCCAGCAGCTCAGGACGGTCCTATAATTCACCCCTCCACTTT. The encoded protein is CASSSGRSYNSPLHF.

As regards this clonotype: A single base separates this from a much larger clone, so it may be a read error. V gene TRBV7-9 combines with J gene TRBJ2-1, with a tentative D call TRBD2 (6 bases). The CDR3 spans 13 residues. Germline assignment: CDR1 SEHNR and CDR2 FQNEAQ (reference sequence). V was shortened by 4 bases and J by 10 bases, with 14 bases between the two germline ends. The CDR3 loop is CASSSGLCGEQFF. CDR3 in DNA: TGTGCCAGCAGCTCGGGACTCTGCGGGGAGCAGTTCTTC.

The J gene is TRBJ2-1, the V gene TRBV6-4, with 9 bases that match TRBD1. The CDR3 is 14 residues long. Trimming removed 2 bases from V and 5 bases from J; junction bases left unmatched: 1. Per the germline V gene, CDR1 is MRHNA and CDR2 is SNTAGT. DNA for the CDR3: TGTGCCAGCAGTGACGGGACAGGGCACAATGAGCAGTTCTTC. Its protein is CASSDGTGHNEQFF.

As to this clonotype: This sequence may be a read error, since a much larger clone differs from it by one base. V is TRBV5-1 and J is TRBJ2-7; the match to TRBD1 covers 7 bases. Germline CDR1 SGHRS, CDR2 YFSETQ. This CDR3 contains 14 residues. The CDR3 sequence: CASSLGTGVDDQYF. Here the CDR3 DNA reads TGCGCCAGCAGCTTGGGGACAGGTGTTGACGATCAGTACTTC.

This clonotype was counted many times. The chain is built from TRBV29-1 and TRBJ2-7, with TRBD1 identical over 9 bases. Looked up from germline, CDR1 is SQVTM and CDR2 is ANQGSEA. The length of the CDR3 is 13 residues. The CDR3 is CSAIRTGAYEQYF. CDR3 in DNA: TGCAGTGCCATACGGACAGGGGCCTACGAGCAGTACTTC.

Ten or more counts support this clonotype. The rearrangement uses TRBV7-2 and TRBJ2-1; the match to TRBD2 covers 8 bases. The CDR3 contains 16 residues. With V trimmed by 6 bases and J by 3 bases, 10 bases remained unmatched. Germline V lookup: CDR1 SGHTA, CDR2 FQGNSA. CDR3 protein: CASRGPGLGHYNEQFF. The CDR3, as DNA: TGTGCCAGCAGGGGACCGGGACTAGGGCACTACAATGAGCAGTTCTTC.

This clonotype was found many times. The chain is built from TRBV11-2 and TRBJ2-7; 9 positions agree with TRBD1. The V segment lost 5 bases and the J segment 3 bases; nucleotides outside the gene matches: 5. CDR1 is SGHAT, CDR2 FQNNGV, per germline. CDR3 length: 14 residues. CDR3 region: CASSRQGGIYEQYF. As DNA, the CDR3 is TGTGCCAGCAGCAGACAGGGGGGGATCTACGAGCAGTACTTC.

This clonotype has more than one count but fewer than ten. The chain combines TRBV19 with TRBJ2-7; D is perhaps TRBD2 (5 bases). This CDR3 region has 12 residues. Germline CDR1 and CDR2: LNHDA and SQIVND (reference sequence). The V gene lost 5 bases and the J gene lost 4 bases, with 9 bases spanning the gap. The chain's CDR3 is CASSGRGYEQYF. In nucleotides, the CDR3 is TGTGCCAGTAGTGGACGGGGATACGAGCAGTACTTC.

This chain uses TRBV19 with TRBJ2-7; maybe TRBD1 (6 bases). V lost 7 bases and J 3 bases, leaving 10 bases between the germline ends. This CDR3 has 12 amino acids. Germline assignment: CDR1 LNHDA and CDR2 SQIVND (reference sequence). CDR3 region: CASMGHLYEQYF. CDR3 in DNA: TGTGCCAGTATGGGACACCTCTACGAGCAGTACTTC.